Listed below are T cell receptor beta chains from one sample, sequenced in a study of identical twins. MiXCR, applied by TCRdb to the 5' RACE reads, yields one record per CDR3 protein. The data show around 530,000 distinct CDR3 sequences, 12% to 15% seen once. Separately, the same data were catalogued under a study of yellow fever vaccine responses in identical twins.

Sequencing was done on a sample of CD4+ T cells sorted from blood. These receptors all stem from a young woman in good health. Each CDR3 is given with its conserved first and last residue. The D gene is left open where the match is weak. Where a row states a size, it is once, few, many or the class of an expanded clone; other rows omit it.

few,TRBV15,TRBJ2-2,TRBD1,CATNDRDRGRAGELFF,TGTGCCACCAACGATAGGGACAGGGGGCGAGCCGGGGAGCTGTTTTTT
few,TRBV20-1,TRBJ2-5,-,CSAKSTVQETQYF,TGCAGTGCTAAATCCACCGTACAAGAGACCCAGTACTTC
-,TRBV20-1,TRBJ2-1,TRBD2,CSARTSGSFVGNEQFF,TGCAGTGCTAGGACTAGCGGGAGTTTCGTGGGCAATGAGCAGTTCTTC
-,TRBV24-1,TRBJ2-1,-,CATSDANSYNEQFF,TGTGCCACCAGTGATGCCAACTCCTACAATGAGCAGTTCTTC
-,TRBV19,TRBJ1-6,-,CASSGDRNNSPLHF,TGTGCCAGTAGCGGAGACAGGAATAATTCACCCCTCCACTTT
many,TRBV5-1,TRBJ1-1,-,CASSLVRGNTEAFF,TGCGCCAGCAGCTTGGTCAGGGGGAACACTGAAGCTTTCTTT
few,TRBV5-1,TRBJ2-4,-,CASSTGQIKNIQYF,TGCGCCAGCAGCACCGGACAGATAAAAAACATTCAGTACTTC
few,TRBV12-3/TRBV12-4,TRBJ1-1,TRBD1,CASTWTGIAEAFF,TGTGCCAGCACTTGGACAGGGATCGCTGAAGCTTTCTTT
-,TRBV2,TRBJ2-3,TRBD2,CASSVSGLGRDTQYF,TGTGCCAGCAGTGTATCGGGACTAGGGAGAGATACGCAGTATTTT
-,TRBV6-1,TRBJ2-3,-,CASRSPGLSDTQYF,TGTGCCAGCAGATCTCCCGGACTCTCAGATACGCAGTATTTT
-,TRBV12-3/TRBV12-4,TRBJ1-2,-,CASSSTGWDGGYTF,TGTGCCAGCAGTTCTACAGGGTGGGATGGTGGCTACACCTTC
-,TRBV15,TRBJ2-5,-,CATSRVNRQETQYF,TGTGCCACCAGCAGAGTAAACAGACAAGAGACCCAGTACTTC
many,TRBV6-5,TRBJ1-6,-,CASSSVYHYNSPLHF,TGTGCCAGCAGTTCCGTCTACCATTATAATTCACCCCTCCACTTT
many,TRBV6-1,TRBJ1-2,-,CASRTFQTDNGYTF,TGTGCCAGCAGGACCTTTCAGACTGATAATGGCTACACCTTC
-,TRBV12-3/TRBV12-4,TRBJ2-5,-,CASSLAPVQETQYF,TGTGCCAGCAGTTTAGCGCCTGTTCAAGAGACCCAGTACTTC
few,TRBV6-1,TRBJ2-2,TRBD2,CASSDAPPGGYTGELFF,TGTGCCAGCAGTGATGCCCCTCCGGGAGGGTACACCGGGGAGCTGTTTTTT
many,TRBV12-3/TRBV12-4,TRBJ1-1,TRBD1,CASSPGRDRGAGTEAFF,TGTGCCAGCAGTCCCGGAAGGGACAGGGGCGCGGGCACTGAAGCTTTCTTT
-,TRBV20-1,TRBJ2-3,TRBD2,CSARVSGGTGGTDTQYF,TGCAGTGCTAGAGTAAGCGGGGGGACCGGAGGAACAGATACGCAGTATTTT
-,TRBV5-1,TRBJ2-4,-,CASSLGDSQRENIQYF,TGCGCCAGCAGCTTGGGGGACAGCCAGCGGGAAAACATTCAGTACTTC
few,TRBV19,TRBJ2-7,-,CASSRAGAKYEQYF,TGTGCCAGTAGCCGCGCAGGAGCTAAATACGAGCAGTACTTC
many,TRBV7-6,TRBJ2-7,-,CASSQRGGSYEQYF,TGTGCCAGCAGCCAAAGGGGGGGATCCTACGAGCAGTACTTC
-,TRBV28,TRBJ2-5,TRBD1,CASSSVGTGQETQYF,TGTGCCAGCAGCTCCGTCGGGACAGGCCAAGAGACCCAGTACTTC